These T cell receptor beta chains were read from a single sample in a study of CD8 T cells in ankylosing spondylitis. TCRdb processed the 5' RACE reads anew with MiXCR; each CDR3 protein has one entry. Of hundreds of thousands of distinct CDR3 sequences in the sample, roughly 20% were seen once. Sequencing was performed on blood, either unsorted or a sorted T cell fraction (not recorded which). All receptors come from a male donor with ankylosing spondylitis or in good health (not recorded which). Both conserved end residues are part of each CDR3. Each record gives: J gene, clone size, V gene, D gene, CDR3 protein, CDR3 DNA. D genes are given only for firm matches. Rows may omit the clone size; those that give it use once, few, many or a size class.

TRBJ2-5,-,TRBV5-5,TRBD2,CASSPGTSQETQYF,TGTGCCAGCAGCCCTGGGACTAGCCAAGAGACCCAGTACTTC
TRBJ2-1,few,TRBV28,TRBD2,CASSATSGGYYNEQFF,TGTGCCAGCAGTGCGACTAGCGGGGGGTATTACAATGAGCAGTTCTTC
TRBJ2-1,few,TRBV6-4,TRBD2,CASKGLAGEQFF,TGTGCCAGCAAGGGACTAGCGGGTGAGCAGTTCTTC
TRBJ2-7,few,TRBV5-1,-,CASSLEGAYEQYF,TGCGCCAGCAGCTTGGAAGGCGCCTACGAGCAGTACTTC
TRBJ2-2,few,TRBV4-1,TRBD1,CASSADRVNTGELFF,TGCGCCAGCAGCGCCGACAGGGTGAACACCGGGGAGCTGTTTTTT
TRBJ2-7,-,TRBV11-2,-,CASSPFRGPTYEQYF,TGTGCCAGCAGCCCCTTCCGGGGGCCCACCTACGAGCAGTACTTC
TRBJ2-7,few,TRBV4-1,TRBD1,CASSQTTGAYEQYF,TGCGCCAGCAGCCAAACCACAGGGGCCTACGAGCAGTACTTC
TRBJ2-5,-,TRBV28,-,CATRYQETQYF,TGTGCCACCCGGTACCAAGAGACCCAGTACTTC
TRBJ1-1,-,TRBV7-9,TRBD1,CASSSWTGPEAFF,TGTGCCAGCAGCTCATGGACAGGACCTGAAGCTTTCTTT
TRBJ2-6,few,TRBV9,TRBD2,CASSVSSSGGENVLTF,TGTGCCAGCAGCGTTTCTTCTAGCGGGGGAGAGAACGTCCTGACTTTC
TRBJ2-1,few,TRBV14,-,CASSQERRGEQFF,TGTGCCAGCAGCCAAGAGCGCAGGGGTGAGCAGTTCTTC
TRBJ1-4,-,TRBV20-1,-,CSASLLGGIGGQVEKLFF,TGCAGTGCTAGCCTTCTCGGGGGGATTGGGGGGCAGGTTGAAAAACTGTTTTTT
TRBJ2-7,-,TRBV29-1,TRBD2,CSVEGSGGPYEQYF,TGCAGCGTTGAAGGGAGCGGGGGACCCTACGAGCAGTACTTC
TRBJ1-3,-,TRBV7-8,-,CASSLVPYLNPCGNTIYF,TGTGCCAGCAGCTTAGTTCCCTACTTGAACCCATGTGGAAACACCATATATTTT
TRBJ2-1,-,TRBV9,TRBD2,CASSPRGGAGYNEQFF,TGTGCCAGCAGCCCGAGGGGAGGGGCCGGCTACAATGAGCAGTTCTTC
TRBJ2-7,-,TRBV12-3/TRBV12-4,-,CASSLSRVGEQYF,TGTGCCAGCAGTCTGAGCAGGGTTGGTGAGCAGTACTTC
TRBJ2-5,few,TRBV12-1,-,CASSLGLEGKYQETQYF,TGTGCCAGCAGCTTGGGCCTGGAGGGGAAATACCAAGAGACCCAGTACTTC
TRBJ2-3,few,TRBV12-3/TRBV12-4,-,CAAGATPDTQYF,TGTGCCGCGGGGGCGACACCAGATACGCAGTATTTT
TRBJ2-3,few,TRBV12-3/TRBV12-4,-,CATSRGSADTQYF,TGTGCCACCAGCCGGGGAAGCGCAGATACGCAGTATTTT